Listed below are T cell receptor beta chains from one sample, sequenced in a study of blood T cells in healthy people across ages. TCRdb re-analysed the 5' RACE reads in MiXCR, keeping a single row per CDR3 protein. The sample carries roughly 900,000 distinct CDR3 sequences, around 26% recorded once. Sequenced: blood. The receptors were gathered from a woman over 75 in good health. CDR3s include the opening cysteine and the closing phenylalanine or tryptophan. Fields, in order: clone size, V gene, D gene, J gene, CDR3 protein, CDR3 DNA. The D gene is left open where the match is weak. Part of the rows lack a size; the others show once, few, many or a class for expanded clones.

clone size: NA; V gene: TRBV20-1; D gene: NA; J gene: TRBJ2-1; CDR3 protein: CSARSLSPVVDNEQFF; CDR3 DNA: TGCAGTGCTAGATCCCTTTCCCCCGTTGTCGACAATGAGCAGTTCTTC
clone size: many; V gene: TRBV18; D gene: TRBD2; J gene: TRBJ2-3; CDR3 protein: CASSPTPMRGVGTDTQYF; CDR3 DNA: TGTGCCAGCTCACCAACTCCGATGCGGGGGGTTGGCACAGATACGCAGTATTTT
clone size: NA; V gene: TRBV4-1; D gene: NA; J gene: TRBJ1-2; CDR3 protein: CASSQELQVGGYTF; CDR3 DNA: TGCGCCAGCAGCCAAGAACTACAGGTCGGTGGCTACACCTTC
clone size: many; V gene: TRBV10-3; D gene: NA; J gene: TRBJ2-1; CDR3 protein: CAISEDASSYNEQFF; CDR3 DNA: TGTGCCATCAGTGAGGACGCAAGCTCCTACAATGAGCAGTTCTTC
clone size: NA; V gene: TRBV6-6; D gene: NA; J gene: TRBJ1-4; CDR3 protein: CASSRPSNEKLFF; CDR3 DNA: TGTGCCAGCAGCCGGCCCTCCAATGAAAAACTGTTTTTT
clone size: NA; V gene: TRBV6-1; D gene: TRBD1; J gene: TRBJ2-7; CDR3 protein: CASSGTGGIVREQYF; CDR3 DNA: TGTGCCAGCAGTGGGACAGGGGGAATTGTCCGCGAGCAGTACTTC
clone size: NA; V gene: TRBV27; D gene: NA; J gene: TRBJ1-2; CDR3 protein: CASSFVEGLYGYTF; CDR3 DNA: TGTGCCAGCAGTTTTGTGGAGGGGCTCTATGGCTACACCTTC
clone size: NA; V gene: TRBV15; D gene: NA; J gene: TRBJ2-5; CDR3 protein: CATSTGGGGETQYF; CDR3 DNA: TGTGCCACCAGCACGGGGGGAGGGGGAGAGACCCAGTACTTC
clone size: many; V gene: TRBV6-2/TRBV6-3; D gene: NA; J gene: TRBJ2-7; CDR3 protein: CASSYNPYEQYF; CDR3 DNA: TGTGCCAGCAGTTACAACCCCTACGAGCAGTACTTC
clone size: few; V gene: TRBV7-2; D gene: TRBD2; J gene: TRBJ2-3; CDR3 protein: CASSSGGPGGTQYF; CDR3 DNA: TGTGCCAGCAGCTCGGGGGGCCCGGGGGGGACGCAGTATTTT
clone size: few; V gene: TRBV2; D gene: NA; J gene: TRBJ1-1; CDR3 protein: CASTLIGDIDTEAFF; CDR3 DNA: TGTGCCAGCACCCTAATAGGGGATATCGACACTGAAGCTTTCTTT
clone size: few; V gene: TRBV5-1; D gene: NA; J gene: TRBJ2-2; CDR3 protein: CASSLRTTGELFF; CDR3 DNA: TGCGCCAGCAGCCTGAGGACAACCGGGGAGCTGTTTTTT
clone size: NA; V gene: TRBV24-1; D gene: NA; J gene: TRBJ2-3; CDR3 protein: CATSDLGGGGSDTQYF; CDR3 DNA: TGTGCCACCAGTGATTTAGGGGGGGGGGGTTCAGATACGCAGTATTTT
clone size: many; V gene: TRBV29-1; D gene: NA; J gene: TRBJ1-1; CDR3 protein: CSAREARAFF; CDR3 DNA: TGCAGCGCTAGAGAGGCGCGAGCTTTCTTT
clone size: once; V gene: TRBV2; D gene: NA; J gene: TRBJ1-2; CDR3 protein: CASRATEDYNYGYTF; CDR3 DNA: TGTGCCAGCAGAGCAACAGAAGATTATAACTATGGCTACACCTTC
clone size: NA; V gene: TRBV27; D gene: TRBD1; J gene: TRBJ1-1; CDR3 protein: CASRNRGRTEAFF; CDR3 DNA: TGTGCCAGCCGAAACAGGGGGCGCACTGAAGCTTTCTTT
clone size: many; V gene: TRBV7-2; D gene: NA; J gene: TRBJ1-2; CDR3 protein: CASSFGQGNGYTF; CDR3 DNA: TGTGCCAGCAGCTTTGGGCAGGGGAATGGCTACACCTTC
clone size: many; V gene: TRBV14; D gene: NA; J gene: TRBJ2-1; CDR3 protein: CASSQVREQFF; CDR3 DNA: TGTGCCAGCAGCCAAGTTCGCGAGCAGTTCTTC
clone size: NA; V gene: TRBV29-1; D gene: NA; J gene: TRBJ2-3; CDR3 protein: CDVEAGRTSTDTQYF; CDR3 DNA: TGCGACGTTGAGGCAGGGCGGACTAGCACAGATACGCAGTATTTT
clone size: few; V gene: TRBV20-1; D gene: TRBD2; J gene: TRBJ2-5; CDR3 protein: CSARSGGAMVYNIRYF; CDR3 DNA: TGCAGTGCTAGAAGCGGGGGGGCCATGGTTTATAACATTCGGTACTTC
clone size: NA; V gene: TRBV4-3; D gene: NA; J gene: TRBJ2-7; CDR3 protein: CASSQEFGTSYEQYF; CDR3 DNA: TGCGCCAGCAGCCAAGAGTTTGGCACCTCCTACGAGCAGTACTTC
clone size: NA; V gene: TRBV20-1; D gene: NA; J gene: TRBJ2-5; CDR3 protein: CSANRLKFAEETQYF; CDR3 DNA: TGCAGTGCTAACCGACTCAAGTTTGCAGAAGAGACCCAGTACTTC
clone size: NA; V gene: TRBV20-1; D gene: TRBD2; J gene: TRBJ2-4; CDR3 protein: CSAQGLAGEQGAKNIQYF; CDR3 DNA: TGCAGTGCACAGGGACTAGCGGGGGAACAAGGTGCCAAAAACATTCAGTACTTC
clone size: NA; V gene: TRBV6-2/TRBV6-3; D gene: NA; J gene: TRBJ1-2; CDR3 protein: CASRRPGIFYYTF; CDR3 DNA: TGTGCCAGCAGGCGCCCGGGGATCTTCTACTACACCTTC
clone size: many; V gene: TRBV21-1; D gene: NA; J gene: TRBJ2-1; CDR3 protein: CAGRTGAYEQFF; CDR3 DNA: TGTGCCGGCCGGACAGGGGCCTATGAGCAGTTCTTC
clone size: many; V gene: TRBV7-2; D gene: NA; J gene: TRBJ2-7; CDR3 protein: CASSGNSQTSYEQYF; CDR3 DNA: TGTGCCAGCAGCGGTAACAGCCAAACATCCTACGAGCAGTACTTC
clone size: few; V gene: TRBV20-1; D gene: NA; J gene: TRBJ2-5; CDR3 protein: CSASLLALFPSYVQYF; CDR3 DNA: TGCAGTGCTAGTCTGCTAGCACTCTTCCCCTCCTACGTGCAGTACTTC
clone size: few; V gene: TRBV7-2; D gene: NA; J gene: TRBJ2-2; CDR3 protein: CASSPRHTGELFF; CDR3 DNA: TGTGCCAGCAGCCCCCGACACACCGGGGAGCTGTTTTTT
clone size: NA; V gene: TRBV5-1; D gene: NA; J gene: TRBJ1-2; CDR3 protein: CASSYAQGSYGYTF; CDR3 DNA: TGCGCCAGCAGCTATGCGCAGGGGAGCTATGGCTACACCTTC
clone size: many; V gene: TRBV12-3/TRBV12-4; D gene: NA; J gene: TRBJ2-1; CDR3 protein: CASSPYSSSYNEQFF; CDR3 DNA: TGTGCCAGCAGTCCGTACAGTAGCTCCTACAATGAGCAGTTCTTC
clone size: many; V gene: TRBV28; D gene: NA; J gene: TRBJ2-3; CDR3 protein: CASRTPPGSTDTQYF; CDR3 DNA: TGTGCCAGCAGAACCCCCCCAGGTAGCACAGATACGCAGTATTTT
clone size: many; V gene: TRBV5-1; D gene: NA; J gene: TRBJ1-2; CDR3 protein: CASSRPGQLYGYTF; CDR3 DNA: TGCGCCAGCAGCCGTCCCGGACAGCTATATGGCTACACCTTC
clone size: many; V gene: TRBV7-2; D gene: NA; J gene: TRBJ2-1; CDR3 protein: CASSRDRDPAFF; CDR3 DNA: TGTGCCAGCAGCAGAGACCGGGACCCCGCGTTCTTC
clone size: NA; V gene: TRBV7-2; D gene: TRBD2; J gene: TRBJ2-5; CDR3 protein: CASSFGREVETQYF; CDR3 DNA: TGTGCCAGCAGCTTCGGGCGGGAGGTGGAGACCCAGTACTTC
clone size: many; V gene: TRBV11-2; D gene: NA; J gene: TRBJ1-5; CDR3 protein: CASSLGRAQSQPQHF; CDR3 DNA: TGTGCCAGCAGCTTAGGGAGGGCACAAAGTCAGCCCCAGCATTTT
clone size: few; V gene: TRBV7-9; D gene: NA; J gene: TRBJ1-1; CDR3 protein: CASSLDGYTEAFF; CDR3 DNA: TGTGCCAGCAGCTTAGACGGGTACACTGAAGCTTTCTTT
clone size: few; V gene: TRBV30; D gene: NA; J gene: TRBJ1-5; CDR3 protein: CAWSPKGGNNQPQHF; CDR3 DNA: TGTGCCTGGAGTCCTAAGGGGGGGAACAATCAGCCCCAGCATTTT
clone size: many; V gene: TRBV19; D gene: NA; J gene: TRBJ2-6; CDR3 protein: CASTIKARSGANVLTF; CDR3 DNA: TGTGCCAGTACCATAAAAGCACGTTCAGGGGCCAACGTCCTGACTTTC
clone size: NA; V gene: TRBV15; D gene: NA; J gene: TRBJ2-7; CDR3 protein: CATSRVSRSTDLSYEQYF; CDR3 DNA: TGTGCCACCAGCAGAGTTTCCCGATCGACAGATCTCTCCTACGAGCAGTACTTC
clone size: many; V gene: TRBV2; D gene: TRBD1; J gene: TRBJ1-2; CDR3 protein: CASSAGGLVYGYTF; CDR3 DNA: TGTGCCAGCAGTGCAGGGGGCTTGGTCTATGGCTACACCTTC
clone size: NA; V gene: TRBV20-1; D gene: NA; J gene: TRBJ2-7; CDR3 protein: CSARTRGKDYEQYF; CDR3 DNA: TGCAGTGCTAGAACGCGCGGGAAAGACTACGAGCAGTACTTC
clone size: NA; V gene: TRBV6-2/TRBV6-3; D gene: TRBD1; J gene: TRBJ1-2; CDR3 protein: CASRSLGTGLGYTF; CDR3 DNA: TGTGCCAGCAGGTCACTTGGGACAGGCCTCGGCTACACCTTC
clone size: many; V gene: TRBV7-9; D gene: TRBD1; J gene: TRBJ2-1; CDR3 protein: CASSSRQGKNNEQFF; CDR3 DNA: TGTGCCAGCAGCTCCCGACAGGGGAAGAATAATGAGCAGTTCTTC
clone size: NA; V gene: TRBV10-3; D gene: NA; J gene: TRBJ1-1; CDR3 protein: CAISDEGWGTEAFF; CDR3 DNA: TGTGCCATCAGTGACGAGGGCTGGGGCACTGAAGCTTTCTTT
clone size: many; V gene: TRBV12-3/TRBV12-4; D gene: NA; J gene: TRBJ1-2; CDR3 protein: CASSLRLYGYTF; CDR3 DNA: TGTGCCAGCAGTTTACGACTTTATGGCTACACCTTC
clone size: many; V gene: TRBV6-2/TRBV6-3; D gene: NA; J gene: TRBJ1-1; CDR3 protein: CASRGSRSNTEAFF; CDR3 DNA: TGTGCCAGCAGGGGTTCCCGCTCGAACACTGAAGCTTTCTTT
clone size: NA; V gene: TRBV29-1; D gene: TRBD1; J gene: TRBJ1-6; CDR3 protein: CSVRRGSNSPLHF; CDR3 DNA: TGCAGCGTTCGCAGGGGGAGTAATTCACCCCTCCACTTT
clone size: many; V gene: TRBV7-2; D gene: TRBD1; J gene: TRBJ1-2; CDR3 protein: CASSLGQGHNYGYTF; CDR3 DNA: TGTGCCAGCAGCTTGGGACAGGGGCATAACTATGGCTACACCTTC
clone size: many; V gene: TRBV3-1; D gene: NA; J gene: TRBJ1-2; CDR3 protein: CASSQEGGYGYTF; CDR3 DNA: TGTGCCAGCAGCCAAGAGGGGGGCTATGGCTACACCTTC
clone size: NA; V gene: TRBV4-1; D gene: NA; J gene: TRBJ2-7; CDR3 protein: CASSQAETGTYEQYF; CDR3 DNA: TGCGCCAGCAGCCAAGCGGAAACAGGGACCTACGAGCAGTACTTC
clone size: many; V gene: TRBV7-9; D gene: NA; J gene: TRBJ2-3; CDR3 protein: CASSPTVKDTQYF; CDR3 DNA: TGTGCCAGCAGCCCAACGGTCAAAGATACGCAGTATTTT
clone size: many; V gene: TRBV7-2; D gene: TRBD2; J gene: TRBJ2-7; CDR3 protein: CASLNSGGAREQYF; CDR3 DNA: TGTGCCAGCCTTAATAGCGGGGGGGCGCGGGAGCAGTACTTC
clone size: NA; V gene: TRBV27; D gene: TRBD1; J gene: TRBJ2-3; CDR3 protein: CATGQGLGTDTQYF; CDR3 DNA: TGTGCCACCGGACAGGGTTTAGGCACAGATACGCAGTATTTT
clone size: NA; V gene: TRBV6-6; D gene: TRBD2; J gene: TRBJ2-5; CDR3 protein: CASSSAHVAGEQETPYF; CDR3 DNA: TGTGCCAGCAGTTCCGCACACGTAGCGGGGGAGCAAGAGACCCCGTACTTC
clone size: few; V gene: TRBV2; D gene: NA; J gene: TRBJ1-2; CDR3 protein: CASRSLEGDGYTF; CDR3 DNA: TGTGCCAGCCGGTCCCTAGAAGGGGATGGCTACACCTTC
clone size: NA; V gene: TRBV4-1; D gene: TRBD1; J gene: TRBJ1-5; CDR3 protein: CASSHRQGDSNQPQHF; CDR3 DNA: TGCGCCAGCAGCCACAGACAGGGAGATAGCAATCAGCCCCAGCATTTT
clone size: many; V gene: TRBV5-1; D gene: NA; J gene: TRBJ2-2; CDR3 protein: CASSLGAANTGELFF; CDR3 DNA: TGCGCCAGCAGCTTGGGAGCGGCGAACACCGGGGAGCTGTTTTTT